The 27 T cell receptor beta chains below were found in one sample sequenced in a study of cytotoxic CD8 clonotypes in ibrutinib-treated CLL. This table comes from immunoSEQ multiplex PCR, and its TCRdb copy is limited to in-frame clones, with some not included. The table has about 300,000 clones, about 72% seen once; the top ten hold about 5%. Sequenced here: PBMCs, sampled at disease progression, from a patient treated with ibrutinib. The receptor source for this set is a human donor with chronic lymphocytic leukemia.

The chain couples TRBV5-4 to TRBJ2-5, with 9 bases lining up with TRBD2. The V segment lost 0 bases and the J segment 3 bases; nucleotides outside the gene matches: 0. Germline CDR1 SGHNT, CDR2 YYREEE (reference sequence). The CDR3 has 14 amino acids. As DNA, the CDR3 is TGTGCCAGCAGCTTGGGCGGGAGGGAAGAGACCCAGTACTTC. Encoded protein: CASSLGGREETQYF.

A few counts support this clone. In DNA, the CDR3 is TGTGCCAGCAGCTTACTGGGACAGGGAGGTGAAAAACTGTTTTTT. Translating it yields CASSLLGQGGEKLFF. This sequence joins TRBV7-8 and TRBJ1-4; 9 bases are a match to TRBD1. With 2 bases clipped from V and 7 bases from J, the junction kept 5 bases outside the gene matches. The CDR3 is made up of 15 amino acids. The germline V gene encodes CDR1 SGHVS and CDR2 FQNEAQ.

This chain joins TRBV10-2 and TRBJ2-7; D perhaps matches TRBD2 (5 bases). The germline CDR1 and CDR2 sequences are WSHSY and SAAADI. The CDR3 is 13 residues long. The V gene lost 6 bases and the J gene lost 3 bases, with 12 bases spanning the gap. The CDR3 nucleotides are TGCGCCAGCAGGGTAGCGCCCATCTACGAGCAGTACTTC. Translating it yields CASRVAPIYEQYF.

The chain combines TRBV7-2 with TRBJ2-5; 8 nucleotides match TRBD2. Trimming removed 1 base from V and 5 bases from J; junction bases left unmatched: 6. CDR1 and CDR2 from the germline V gene are SGHTA and FQGNSA. The CDR3 runs 15 residues. The DNA for the CDR3 is TGTGCCAGCAGCTTAGGGGGGACTAGGTTTGAGACCCAGTACTTC. This encodes CASSLGGTRFETQYF.

Written as DNA, the CDR3 is TGCAGCGTTGTTGGGCCAGGGGGCACAGATACGCAGTATTTT. Its translation is CSVVGPGGTDTQYF. The chain is built from TRBV29-1 and TRBJ2-3, with TRBD1 as a possible D gene (6 bases). Trimming removed 4 bases at V and 1 base at J, with 12 bases between. Germline loops: CDR1 SQVTM, CDR2 ANQGSEA. This CDR3 region has 14 residues.

The rearrangement links TRBV27 to TRBJ2-1; 7 bases line up with TRBD1. The trim removed 7 bases at V and 0 bases at J, leaving 9 bases unmatched. CDR3 size: 16 residues. Germline V gene lookup returns CDR1 MNHEY and CDR2 SMNVEV (reference sequence). CDR3 sequence (DNA): TGTGCCAGCACCCCCCGGACAGGCAGCTCCTACAATGAGCAGTTCTTC. Translation gives CASTPRTGSSYNEQFF.

This clone was seen a few times. The rearrangement uses TRBV4-1 and TRBJ2-7, with D possibly called TRBD1 or TRBD2 (6 bases each). Trimming shortened V by 3 bases and J by 3 bases, and 15 bases separated the two germline ends. The CDR3 has 15 amino acids. Germline assignment: CDR1 MGHRA and CDR2 YSYEKL. This chain's CDR3 is CASSHKTEGGYEQYF. The CDR3, as DNA: TGCGCCAGCAGCCATAAGACAGAGGGGGGCTACGAGCAGTACTTC.

The genes are TRBV29-1 and TRBJ2-7; possibly TRBD2 for D (6 bases). This CDR3 comprises 12 residues. CDR1 is SQVTM and CDR2 is ANQGSEA in the germline V gene. V was pared by 4 bases and J by 2 bases, with 9 bases between. The CDR3 DNA reads as TGCAGCGTTGGCCCGGGAGCCTACGAGCAGTACTTC. It translates to CSVGPGAYEQYF.

The CDR3 coding sequence is TGCGCCAGCAGCTTGGCCTCGAGCGGGGGGACACAAGAGACCCAGTACTTC. It is translated as CASSLASSGGTQETQYF. The chain employs TRBV5-1 and TRBJ2-5; 9 bases match TRBD2. Germline CDR1 reads SGHRS; CDR2 reads YFSETQ. After removal of 0 bases from V and 2 bases from J, the junction contained 8 bases not matched to a gene. The CDR3 has 17 amino acids.

The rearrangement links TRBV14 to TRBJ2-7; the D is unclear. V lost 1 base and J lost 3, with 7 bases in between. Looked up from germline, CDR1 is SGHDN and CDR2 is FVKESK. The CDR3 sequence is 13 residues long. In DNA, the CDR3 is TGTGCCAGCAGCCAAGGCTACAGCTACGAGCAGTACTTC. Translation gives CASSQGYSYEQYF.

The chain uses TRBV13 and TRBJ1-1; D gene uncertain. Germline CDR1 is PRHDT and CDR2 is FYEKMQ (reference sequence). Trimming removed 5 bases from V and 7 bases from J, with 11 bases in between. The CDR3 runs 12 residues. The CDR3 nucleotides are TGTGCCAGCAGCACCAATCGGTTTGAAGCTTTCTTT. Translation gives CASSTNRFEAFF.

This chain joins TRBV29-1 and TRBJ2-4; 7 bases fit TRBD1. The length of the CDR3 is 15 residues. After removal of 0 bases from V and 2 bases from J, the junction contained 4 bases not matched to a gene. The germline CDR1 and CDR2 sequences are SQVTM and ANQGSEA. This chain's CDR3 is CSVEDWDSTKNIQYF. The CDR3 region has the DNA TGCAGCGTTGAAGATTGGGACAGTACCAAAAACATTCAGTACTTC.

This chain joins TRBV5-4 and TRBJ2-3; the D gene is possibly TRBD1 (6 bases). The V end lost 2 bases, the J end lost 10 bases, and 11 bases lay between the germline ends. The CDR3 has 12 amino acids. The germline V gene has CDR1 SGHNT and CDR2 YYREEE (reference sequence). CDR3 sequence reads: CASSLTGKAQYF. CDR3 DNA: TGTGCCAGCAGCTTAACAGGGAAGGCGCAGTATTTT.

The V and J genes are TRBV7-9 and TRBJ2-3, with TRBD1 matching over 10 bases. This CDR3 has 15 amino acids. V shed 4 bases, J shed 6 bases, and the junction held 7 bases outside the gene matches. Looked up from germline, CDR1 is SEHNR and CDR2 is FQNEAQ (reference sequence). The chain's CDR3 is CASSWTGGRRDTQYF. The CDR3 nucleotides read TGTGCCAGCAGCTGGACAGGGGGAAGGAGGGATACGCAGTATTTT.

The chain has TRBV18 and TRBJ2-1; D uncertain. Germline V gene lookup returns CDR1 KGHSH and CDR2 LQKENI. Trimming took 2 bases from V and 4 from J, leaving 15 bases between them. CDR3 length: 16 residues. CDR3 amino acids: CASSPVMTSDYNEQFF. The DNA of the CDR3 is TGTGCCAGCTCACCAGTGATGACATCCGATTACAATGAGCAGTTCTTC.

The sample holds a few counts of this clone. V is TRBV4-1 and J is TRBJ1-6; D gene uncertain. Germline V gives CDR1 MGHRA, CDR2 YSYEKL. This CDR3 region has 15 residues. The V end was cut by 1 base, the J end by 9 bases, with 13 bases between. Here the CDR3 reads CASSQVATTGSPLHF. CDR3 nucleotides: TGCGCCAGCAGCCAAGTGGCAACCACTGGTTCACCCCTCCACTTT.

The genes are TRBV6-6 and TRBJ1-2; 9 nucleotides match TRBD1. Germline CDR1 and CDR2: MNHNY and SVGAGI (reference sequence). The CDR3 is made up of 13 amino acids. With V trimmed by 6 bases and J by 5 bases, 4 bases remained unmatched. In DNA form, the CDR3 reads TGTGCCAGCAGCCTAGGGACAGGGTATGGCTACACCTTC. Residues: CASSLGTGYGYTF.

A single count supports this clone. The rearrangement links TRBV9 to TRBJ2-1; tentatively, D is TRBD1 or TRBD2 (6 bases each). Germline CDR1 and CDR2: SGDLS and YYNGEE. V was clipped by 0 bases and J by 2 bases, with 15 bases between them. CDR3 length: 17 residues. CDR3 sequence (DNA): TGTGCCAGCAGCGTAGGAGGGACGGGGGCCGCCTACAATGAGCAGTTCTTC. Protein product: CASSVGGTGAAYNEQFF.

The genes are TRBV29-1 and TRBJ2-1; 10 bases agree with TRBD2. Trimming took 7 bases from V and 3 from J; bases not matched to a gene: 3. This CDR3 is built from 13 residues. Looked up from germline, CDR1 is SQVTM and CDR2 is ANQGSEA. CDR3 sequence (DNA): TGCAGCGCTCTAGCGGGGGTCTACAATGAGCAGTTCTTC. Its translation: CSALAGVYNEQFF.

V gene TRBV10-2 combines with J gene TRBJ2-7, with a tentative D call TRBD1 (6 bases). V shed 0 bases and J shed 3 bases, with 12 bases lying between them. The CDR3 contains 15 residues. Germline CDR1 is WSHSY and CDR2 is SAAADI. The CDR3 is CASSESPGQFYEQYF. CDR3 coding DNA: TGCGCCAGCAGTGAGTCTCCCGGACAGTTCTACGAGCAGTACTTC.

The chain is built from TRBV10-2 and TRBJ2-3, with 8 bases that match TRBD1. Germline CDR1 is WSHSY and CDR2 is SAAADI. Trimming removed 7 bases from V and 6 bases from J; junction bases left unmatched: 9. The CDR3 totals 14 residues. CDR3 DNA sequence: TGCGCCAGCAAAAGACAGGGGTTAAGGGATACGCAGTATTTT. Its protein product is CASKRQGLRDTQYF.

V and J are TRBV28 and TRBJ2-5, with 7 bases identical to TRBD1. Trimming removed 4 bases from V and 2 bases from J; junction bases left unmatched: 4. CDR1 and CDR2 (germline): MDHEN, SYDVKM. The CDR3 is made up of 14 amino acids. The CDR3, as DNA: TGTGCCAGCAGTTCCCTCAGGGGGCAAGAGACCCAGTACTTC. The encoded protein is CASSSLRGQETQYF.

This clone was observed a handful of times. V gene TRBV7-9 combines with J gene TRBJ2-1; no clear D gene. This CDR3 is built from 12 residues. Germline CDR1 and CDR2: SEHNR and FQNEAQ (reference sequence). V was clipped by 5 bases and J by 4 bases, with 6 bases between them. The CDR3 nucleotides are TGTGCCAGCAGCGAGTCTTACAATGAGCAGTTCTTC. Translating gives CASSESYNEQFF. The full variable domain, with the rest looked up from reference TRBV7-9 and TRBJ2-1, is DTGVSQNPRHKITKRGQNVTFRCDPISEHNRLYWYRQTLGQGPEFLTYFQNEAQLEKSRLLSDRFSAERPKGSFSTLEIQRTEQGDSAMYLCASSESYNEQFFGPGTRLTVL.

The chain uses TRBV29-1 and TRBJ2-3, with 7 bases that match TRBD2. Germline trimming cut 4 bases from V and 5 bases from J; bases unmatched to any gene: 6. In germline, CDR1 is SQVTM, CDR2 ANQGSEA. CDR3 size: 13 residues. Here the CDR3 reads CSVVAGVVDTQYF. The CDR3 DNA is TGCAGCGTTGTGGCGGGGGTTGTAGATACGCAGTATTTT.

This chain links TRBV29-1 with TRBJ2-3, with no clear D. Per germline, CDR1 SQVTM and CDR2 ANQGSEA. Trimming cost V 4 bases and J 3 bases, with 5 bases left between them. The CDR3 length is 11 residues. This CDR3 reads CSVVRTDTQYF. Written as DNA, the CDR3 is TGCAGCGTTGTTAGAACAGATACGCAGTATTTT.

The chain joins TRBV11-2 to TRBJ2-5; no clear D. V gave up 5 bases and J gave up 0 bases, with 16 bases separating them. In germline, CDR1 is SGHAT, CDR2 FQNNGV. The CDR3 runs to 16 residues. The CDR3 loop is CASSTPMGVHQETQYF. CDR3 DNA sequence: TGTGCCAGCAGCACCCCCATGGGCGTACACCAAGAGACCCAGTACTTC. The full variable domain, its missing parts supplied by reference TRBV11-2 and TRBJ2-5, is EAGVAQSPRYKIIEKRQSVAFWCNPISGHATLYWYQQILGQGPKLLIQFQNNGVVDDSQLPKDRFSAERLKGVDSTLKIQPAKLEDSAVYLCASSTPMGVHQETQYFGPGTRLLVL.

The chain recombines TRBV2 with TRBJ1-5, with TRBD1 matching over 8 bases. The germline gives CDR1 SNHLY, CDR2 FYNNEI. The CDR3 is 15 residues long. The trim removed 1 base at V and 7 bases at J, leaving 6 bases unmatched. CDR3: CASSEGQGARQPQHF. In nucleotides, the CDR3 is TGTGCCAGCAGTGAAGGTCAGGGGGCGAGACAGCCCCAGCATTTT.